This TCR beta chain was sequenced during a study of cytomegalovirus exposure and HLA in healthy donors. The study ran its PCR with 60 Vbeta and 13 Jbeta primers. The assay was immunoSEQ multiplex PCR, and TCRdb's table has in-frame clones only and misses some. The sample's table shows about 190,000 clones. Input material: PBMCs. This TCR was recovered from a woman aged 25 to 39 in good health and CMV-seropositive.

CDR3 in DNA: TGCGCCAGCAGCTTGGCCAGTCGATTCTACGAGCAGTACTTC. As protein: CASSLASRFYEQYF. V usage is TRBV5-1 and J usage is TRBJ2-7; D call uncertain. Trimming stripped 0 bases from V and 3 bases from J, with 10 bases between. The CDR3 loop spans 14 amino acids. Germline V CDR1 and CDR2: SGHRS, YFSETQ.